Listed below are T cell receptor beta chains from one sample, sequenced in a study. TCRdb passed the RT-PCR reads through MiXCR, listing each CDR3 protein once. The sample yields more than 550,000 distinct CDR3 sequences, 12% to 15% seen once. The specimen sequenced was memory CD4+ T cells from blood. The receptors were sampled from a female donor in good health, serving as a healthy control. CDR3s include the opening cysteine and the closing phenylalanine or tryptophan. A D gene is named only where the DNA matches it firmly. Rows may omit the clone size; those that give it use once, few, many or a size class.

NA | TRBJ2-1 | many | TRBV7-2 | TGTGCCAGCAGCTTAACTAGGGGGGCTGATAATGAGCAGTTCTTC | CASSLTRGADNEQFF
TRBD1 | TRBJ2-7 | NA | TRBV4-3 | TGCACCAGCAGCCAGAACAGGGGGATGAGCTACGAGCAGTACTTC | CTSSQNRGMSYEQYF
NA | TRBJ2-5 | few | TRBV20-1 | TGCAGTGCTCAGCGGCCCTACGTTGGGGACCAGTACTTC | CSAQRPYVGDQYF
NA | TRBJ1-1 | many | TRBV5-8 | TGTGCCAGCAGCGTGGGACGTGAAGCTTTCTTT | CASSVGREAFF
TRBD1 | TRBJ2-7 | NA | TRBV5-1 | TGCGCCAGCAGCCTCAACGTCGTCGGACAGGGAGGCGAGCAGTACTTC | CASSLNVVGQGGEQYF
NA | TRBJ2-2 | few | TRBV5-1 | TGCGCCAGCAGCTTGAGTGTGGGAACGAACACCGGGGAGCTGTTTTTT | CASSLSVGTNTGELFF
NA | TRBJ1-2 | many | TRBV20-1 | TGCAGTGCAGAAAAATCAGGTCTTGACTATGGCTACACCTTC | CSAEKSGLDYGYTF
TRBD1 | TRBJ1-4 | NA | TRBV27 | TGTGCCAGCAGTCTTATCAGGGGGGAAGGTGAAGAAAAACTGTTTTTT | CASSLIRGEGEEKLFF
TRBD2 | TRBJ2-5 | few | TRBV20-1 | TGCAGTGCTAGAGATGGGGCCAGCGGGGGAGAGACCCAGTACTTC | CSARDGASGGETQYF
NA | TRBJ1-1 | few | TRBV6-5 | TGTGCCAGCACCCCCCCCGGGACACATACTGAAGCTTTCTTT | CASTPPGTHTEAFF
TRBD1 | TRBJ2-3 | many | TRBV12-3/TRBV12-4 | TGTGCCAGCACCCGGACAGGTACAGATACGCAGTATTTT | CASTRTGTDTQYF
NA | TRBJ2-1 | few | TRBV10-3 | TGTGCCATCAGTGAGATGGGAGGCTCCTACAATGAGCAGTTCTTC | CAISEMGGSYNEQFF
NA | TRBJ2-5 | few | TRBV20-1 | TGCAGTGCTAGAGATCACAGGCAAGAGACCCAGTACTTC | CSARDHRQETQYF
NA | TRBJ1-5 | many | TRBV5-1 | TGCGCCAGCAGCTTAGTTCCCAATCAGCCCCAGCATTTT | CASSLVPNQPQHF
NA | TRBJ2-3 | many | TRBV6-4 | TGTGCCACCAGACGTTCCCCTTTTGGGGAGAGCACAGATACGCAGTATTTT | CATRRSPFGESTDTQYF
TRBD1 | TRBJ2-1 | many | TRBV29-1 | TGCAGCGTCGCAGACAGGGGAAGGTCCTACAATGAGCAGTTCTTC | CSVADRGRSYNEQFF
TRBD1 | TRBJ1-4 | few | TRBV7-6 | TGTGCCAGCAGCCCTACTGGGACAGGCTCGTATGAAAAACTGTTTTTT | CASSPTGTGSYEKLFF
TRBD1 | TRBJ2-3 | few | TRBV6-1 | TGTGCCAGCAGTGAAGCGCCGGGACAGGGCGGCACAGATACGCAGTATTTT | CASSEAPGQGGTDTQYF
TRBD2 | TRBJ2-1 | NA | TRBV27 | TGTGCCAGCAGTCTTTATCAGGGCGGGAGCGTAAATGAGCAGTTCTTC | CASSLYQGGSVNEQFF
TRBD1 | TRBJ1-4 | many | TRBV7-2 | TGTGCCAGCAGCATACAGGGGATGGGGAATGAAAAACTGTTTTTT | CASSIQGMGNEKLFF
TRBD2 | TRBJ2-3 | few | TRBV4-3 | TGCGCCAGCAGCCAAGAGCCTAGCGGGAGTGGGTCAGATACGCAGTATTTT | CASSQEPSGSGSDTQYF
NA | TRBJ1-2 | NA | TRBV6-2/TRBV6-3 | TGTGCCAGCACCAACCGGGCAGGTGATGGCTACACCTTC | CASTNRAGDGYTF
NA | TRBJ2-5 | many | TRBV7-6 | TGTGCCAGCAGCCTCCCGGGCACACAGACCCAGTACTTC | CASSLPGTQTQYF
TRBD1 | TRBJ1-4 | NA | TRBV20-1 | TGCAGTGCTAGAGATCCCAGGACAGGGGGCGCGGAAAAACTGTTTTTT | CSARDPRTGGAEKLFF
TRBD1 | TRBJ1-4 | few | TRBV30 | TGTGCCTGGAACAGGGGCTCGGAAAAACTGTTTTTT | CAWNRGSEKLFF
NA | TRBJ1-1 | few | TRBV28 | TGTGCCAGCAGCCCTGGGACAAGATTGAACACTGAAGCTTTCTTT | CASSPGTRLNTEAFF
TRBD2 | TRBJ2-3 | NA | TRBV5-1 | TGCGCCAGCAGCTCACATGGACTAGACGGAACCTTATATTTAAGAACAGATACGCAGTATTTT | CASSSHGLDGTLYLRTDTQYF
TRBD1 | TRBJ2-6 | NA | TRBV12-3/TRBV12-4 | TGTGCCAGCAGCCCGGGACAGGGGGCTTCGTTCTCTGGGGCCAACGTCCTGACTTTC | CASSPGQGASFSGANVLTF
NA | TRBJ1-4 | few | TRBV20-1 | TGCAGTGCTAGGTCGGTTAAGGGGAGTGAAAAACTGTTTTTT | CSARSVKGSEKLFF
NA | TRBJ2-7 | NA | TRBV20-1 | TGCAGTGCTAGAGGGGCCCCCTCCTACGAGCAGTACTTC | CSARGAPSYEQYF
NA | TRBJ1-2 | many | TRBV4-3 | TGCGCCAGCAGAGCTGTGGTCGGCCCCTATGGCTACACCTTC | CASRAVVGPYGYTF
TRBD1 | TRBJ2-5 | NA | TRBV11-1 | TGTGCCAGCAGCTTATTCCCTCCCGGGACAGATCAAGAGACCCAGTACTTC | CASSLFPPGTDQETQYF
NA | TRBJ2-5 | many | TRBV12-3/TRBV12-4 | TGTGCCAGCAGTCTCAAAGAGACCCAGTACTTC | CASSLKETQYF
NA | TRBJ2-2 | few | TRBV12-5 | TGTGCTAGTGGTTTGGTACAAGGCACCGGGGAGCTGTTTTTT | CASGLVQGTGELFF
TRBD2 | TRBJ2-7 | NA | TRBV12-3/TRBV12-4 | TGTGCCAGCCATCCGAGCGGGAGGCCCCCGGACGAGCAGTACTTC | CASHPSGRPPDEQYF
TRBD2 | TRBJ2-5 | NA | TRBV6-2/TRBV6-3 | TGTGCCAGCAGTCCACATAGCGGGGGTCGGCAAGAGACCCAGTACTTC | CASSPHSGGRQETQYF
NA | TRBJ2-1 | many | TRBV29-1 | TGCAGCTTATTACTTTCTGGATCTCGACCTTACAATGAGCAGTTCTTC | CSLLLSGSRPYNEQFF
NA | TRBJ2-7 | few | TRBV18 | TGTGCCAGCTCAGGCCAAAGGACAGATTACGAGCAGTACTTC | CASSGQRTDYEQYF
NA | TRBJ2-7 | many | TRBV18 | TGTGCCAGCTCACTCCACCCGGAGATTCTACTCCACGAGCAGTACTTC | CASSLHPEILLHEQYF
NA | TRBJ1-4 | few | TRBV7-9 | TGTGCCAGCAGCTTAGGGGGGGAACGAGAAAAACTGTTTTTT | CASSLGGEREKLFF
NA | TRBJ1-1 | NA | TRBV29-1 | TGCAGCGTTGAGTCGGAATGGGGAACTGAAGCTTTCTTT | CSVESEWGTEAFF
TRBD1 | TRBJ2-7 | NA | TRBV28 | TGTGCCAGCAGTCCCGACAGGGTAAGGTTGCAGCAGTACTTC | CASSPDRVRLQQYF
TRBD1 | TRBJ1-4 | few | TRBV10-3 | TGTGCCATCAGTGAGGGACAGGGAAACACCGAAAAACTGTTTTTT | CAISEGQGNTEKLFF
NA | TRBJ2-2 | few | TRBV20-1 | TGCAGTGCTAGGTATAACGGGCCCACCGGGGAGCTGTTTTTT | CSARYNGPTGELFF
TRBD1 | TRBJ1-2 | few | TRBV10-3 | TGTGCCATCAGCTACGAGGGACAGACCTATGGCTACACCTTC | CAISYEGQTYGYTF
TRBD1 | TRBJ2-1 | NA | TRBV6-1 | TGTGCCAGCGCGATGACAGGGGACAATGAGCAGTTCTTC | CASAMTGDNEQFF
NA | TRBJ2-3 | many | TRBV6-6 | TGTGCCAGCAGTTACTCATCGGCCAGCACAGATACGCAGTATTTT | CASSYSSASTDTQYF
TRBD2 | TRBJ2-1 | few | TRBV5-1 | TGCGCCAGCAGAAAAACCGGGACTAGCGGTTACAATGAGCAGTTCTTC | CASRKTGTSGYNEQFF
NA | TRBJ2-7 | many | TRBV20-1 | TGCAGTGCTATGCGCGGGTCTGGCAGCTCCTACGAGCAGTACTTC | CSAMRGSGSSYEQYF
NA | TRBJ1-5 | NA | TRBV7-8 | TGTGCCAGCAGCACGACGGACAGTAGCAATCAGCCCCAGCATTTT | CASSTTDSSNQPQHF
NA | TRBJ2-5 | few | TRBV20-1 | TGCAGTGCTAGAGATTGGTCCTTACAAGAGACCCAGTACTTC | CSARDWSLQETQYF
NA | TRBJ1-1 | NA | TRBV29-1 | TGCAGCGTCAACCGGGACGGGAAGGCTTTCTTT | CSVNRDGKAFF